Given below is one T cell receptor beta chain in context. Profiling relied on immunoSEQ multiplex PCR, and the TCRdb table lists in-frame clones only, not all of them. The sample carries around 150,000 clones, around 79% recorded once. V lost 5 bases and J 2 bases, leaving 12 bases between the germline ends. The CDR3 runs to 14 residues. Germline V CDR1 and CDR2: PRHDT, FYEKMQ (reference sequence). The record originates from a study of blood T cell repertoires in COVID-19. This chain connects TRBV13 to TRBJ2-5; D perhaps matches TRBD2 (6 bases). The origin of this receptor is a man between 45 and 60 years old who had recovered from COVID-19. The sequenced material came from PBMCs or T cells enriched from blood (not recorded which). The CDR3 DNA is TGTGCCAGCAGCCGCTTGGGGGGACAAGAGACCCAGTACTTC. It specifies CASSRLGGQETQYF. Filled out from reference TRBV13 and TRBJ2-5, the complete variable domain reads AAGVIQSPRHLIKEKRETATLKCYPIPRHDTVYWYQQGPGQDPQFLISFYEKMQSDKGSIPDRFSAQQFSDYHSELNMSSLELGDSALYFCASSRLGGQETQYFGPGTRLLVL.